This is a list of T cell receptor beta chains from one sample in a study of blood T cell repertoires in COVID-19. The assay was immunoSEQ multiplex PCR, and TCRdb's table has in-frame clones only and misses some. This table has under 200,000 clones, around nine tenths appearing once. Sequences were obtained from peripheral blood. The receptor set was obtained from a man between 65 and 85 years old with acute or convalescent COVID-19. Each CDR3 is given with its conserved first and last residue. A D gene is named only where the DNA matches it firmly. Expanded clones are given a class, and other clones once, few, many or no size at all.

abundance	v_gene	d_gene	j_gene	CDR3aa	CDR3nt
-	TRBV24-1	TRBD2	TRBJ2-3	CATSDPRTSGGFADTQYF	TGTGCCACCAGTGACCCACGGACTAGCGGGGGGTTCGCAGATACGCAGTATTTT
-	TRBV11-2	-	TRBJ1-1	CASSLQASGSGTEAFF	TGTGCCAGCAGCTTACAAGCGTCGGGATCGGGGACTGAAGCTTTCTTT
-	TRBV7-7	-	TRBJ2-7	CASAGTYSGEQYF	TGTGCTAGCGCGGGTACATACAGTGGCGAGCAGTACTTC
-	TRBV7-6	TRBD1	TRBJ1-5	CASSSGQRNSNQPQHF	TGTGCCAGCAGCTCGGGACAGCGAAATAGCAATCAGCCCCAGCATTTT
-	TRBV28	TRBD1	TRBJ1-2	CASSFPGQATNYGYTF	TGTGCCAGCAGTTTCCCCGGACAGGCGACAAACTATGGCTACACCTTC
-	TRBV5-5	TRBD1	TRBJ1-2	CASSSTGDYGYTF	TGTGCCAGCAGCTCGACAGGGGACTATGGCTACACCTTC
-	TRBV20-1	-	TRBJ1-5	CSASLQGGQPQHF	TGCAGTGCTAGTCTGCAGGGAGGTCAGCCCCAGCATTTT
-	TRBV27	TRBD1	TRBJ2-7	CASSVTGGLYEQYF	TGTGCCAGCAGTGTTACAGGGGGGCTCTACGAGCAGTACTTC
-	TRBV6-5	TRBD1	TRBJ1-2	CASKNRGGDYGYTF	TGTGCCAGCAAAAACAGGGGGGGGGACTATGGCTACACCTTC
-	TRBV2	-	TRBJ2-1	CASGGSGEQFF	TGTGCCAGCGGGGGGTCGGGGGAGCAGTTCTTC
once	TRBV14	-	TRBJ2-7	CASRPDGVYEQYF	TGTGCCAGCAGACCCGACGGAGTATACGAGCAGTACTTC
-	TRBV6-5	-	TRBJ1-3	CASSNRWSGNTIYF	TGTGCCAGCAGTAACAGGTGGTCCGGAAACACCATATATTTT
-	TRBV18	-	TRBJ2-1	CASSPLSSYNEQFF	TGTGCCAGCTCACCCCTAAGCTCCTACAATGAGCAGTTCTTC
-	TRBV18	-	TRBJ2-5	CASSPPGIQETQYF	TGTGCCAGCTCACCACCGGGCATCCAAGAGACCCAGTACTTC
-	TRBV18	TRBD1	TRBJ2-3	CASSGDRIDTQYF	TGTGCCAGCTCAGGGGACAGGATAGATACGCAGTATTTT
-	TRBV24-1	-	TRBJ2-1	CATHPGKVGNEQFF	TGTGCCACCCATCCAGGGAAAGTCGGCAATGAGCAGTTCTTC
-	TRBV9	-	TRBJ2-7	CASSQGGLSYEQYF	TGTGCCAGCAGCCAGGGGGGCCTCTCCTACGAGCAGTACTTC
-	TRBV10-1	TRBD2	TRBJ2-5	CASSELASGGETQYF	TGCGCCAGCAGTGAGCTGGCTAGCGGGGGAGAGACCCAGTACTTC
-	TRBV15	TRBD2	TRBJ2-2	CATSRDFRGGFSGELFF	TGTGCCACCAGCAGAGATTTCCGGGGGGGCTTTTCCGGGGAGCTGTTTTTT
-	TRBV20-1	-	TRBJ1-1	CSASGGPLNTEAFF	TGCAGTGCTAGTGGAGGGCCCCTGAACACTGAAGCTTTCTTT
-	TRBV14	TRBD2	TRBJ2-1	CASSRSGGSSYNEQFF	TGTGCCAGCAGCCGTAGCGGGGGGAGTTCCTACAATGAGCAGTTCTTC
-	TRBV5-1	-	TRBJ2-1	CASSPWVQGEQFF	TGCGCCAGCAGCCCCTGGGTCCAGGGTGAGCAGTTCTTC
-	TRBV2	TRBD1	TRBJ1-1	CASSVKTGAAEAFF	TGTGCCAGCAGTGTAAAGACAGGGGCGGCTGAAGCTTTCTTT
-	TRBV12-5	TRBD2	TRBJ2-1	CASGLVELAGGPFGGEQFF	TGTGCTAGTGGTTTGGTAGAACTAGCGGGAGGGCCCTTCGGGGGAGAGCAGTTCTTC
once	TRBV15	TRBD1	TRBJ1-2	CATSRNQGDGYTF	TGTGCCACCAGCAGGAACCAGGGGGATGGCTACACCTTC
-	TRBV18	-	TRBJ1-4	CASSPPGQKHEKLFF	TGTGCCAGCTCACCACCGGGGCAAAAGCACGAAAAACTGTTTTTT
-	TRBV7-2	-	TRBJ1-1	CASSLSVGQAFF	TGTGCCAGCAGCTTATCCGTTGGGCAAGCTTTCTTT
-	TRBV30	-	TRBJ1-1	CAWSLRYTEAFF	TGTGCCTGGAGTCTCCGGTACACTGAAGCTTTCTTT
-	TRBV4-2	-	TRBJ1-1	CASSRERGLNTEAFF	TGTGCCAGCAGCCGGGAGCGGGGGTTGAACACTGAAGCTTTCTTT
-	TRBV2	-	TRBJ1-5	CASRLETGNQPQHF	TGTGCCAGCAGGCTGGAGACAGGTAATCAGCCCCAGCATTTT
-	TRBV28	-	TRBJ1-1	CASSDTGRTEAFF	TGTGCCAGCAGTGACACCGGAAGGACTGAAGCTTTCTTT